A single sample is the source of the 32 T cell receptor beta chains below, sequenced in a study of blood T cells in healthy people across ages. A second PCR of 7 to 11 cycles used a sample-barcoded 5' primer and a J-beta primer mix. TCRdb ran MiXCR on the 5' RACE reads and lists one entry per CDR3 protein. The sample records roughly 1,000,000 distinct CDR3 sequences, approximately 25% being singletons. The same data also went into a second study, on T cells of mothers and their children.

Sample: blood. The receptors derive from a girl aged 2 to 9 in good health.

The chain uses TRBV12-3 or TRBV12-4 and TRBJ1-2, with 7 bases fitting TRBD1. J was trimmed by 1 base and V by 2 bases; bases with no gene match: 13. The CDR3 spans 18 residues. The CDR3 here is CASSLTAGTEEFNYGYTF. The CDR3 DNA follows: TGTGCCAGCAGTTTAACCGCTGGGACAGAAGAGTTTAACTATGGCTACACCTTC.

J is TRBJ2-5 and V is TRBV19; 7 nucleotides agree with TRBD1. With V trimmed by 5 bases and J by 5 bases, 11 bases remained unmatched. There are 15 residues in the CDR3. Germline values: CDR1 LNHDA, CDR2 SQIVND (reference sequence). CDR3 region: CASSPAIDRAETQYF. For the CDR3, the DNA is TGTGCCAGTAGTCCGGCCATCGACAGGGCGGAGACCCAGTACTTC. Full variable domain (remainder filled in from reference TRBV19 and TRBJ2-5): DGGITQSPKYLFRKEGQNVTLSCEQNLNHDAMYWYRQDPGQGLRLIYYSQIVNDFQKGDIAEGYSVSREKKESFPLTVTSAQKNPTAFYLCASSPAIDRAETQYFGPGTRLLVL.

In its sample, this clonotype was seen a few times. Here the CDR3 reads CASSGQLNYEQYF. The CDR3 nucleotides read TGTGCCAGCAGTGGACAGTTGAACTACGAGCAGTACTTC. This sequence joins TRBV2 and TRBJ2-7; weak D call: TRBD1 (5 bases). The V and J ends lost 4 bases and 3 bases respectively, with 10 bases between them. CDR3 size: 13 residues. Germline V gene sequence: CDR1 SNHLY, CDR2 FYNNEI.

This clonotype was picked up a small number of times. This chain joins TRBV7-3 and TRBJ2-6; a weak D match, TRBD1 (6 bases). There are 16 residues in the CDR3. The V end lost 5 bases, the J end lost 8 bases, and 19 bases lay between the germline ends. Germline lookup yields CDR1 SGHTA and CDR2 FQGTGA. DNA of the CDR3: TGTGCCAGCAGCAGCTCAGGGGCAGACATTCCCAACGTCCTGACTTTC. Translating gives CASSSSGADIPNVLTF.

This clonotype was counted a few times. Written as DNA, the CDR3 is TGCGCCAGCAGCCAAGAATTGACGAGGGTAGAAGAGGCTGAAGCTTTCTTT. Translating gives CASSQELTRVEEAEAFF. The genes are TRBV4-3 and TRBJ1-1; D remains unclear. The germline CDR1 and CDR2 sequences are LGHNA and YSLEER. The CDR3 runs to 17 residues. Trimming shortened V by 0 bases and J by 6 bases, and 20 bases separated the two germline ends.

A few counts support this clonotype. This chain connects TRBV4-2 to TRBJ1-1; tentatively, D is TRBD1 (5 bases). Germline V lookup: CDR1 LGHNA, CDR2 YNFKEQ. V dropped 1 base and J dropped 8 bases, with 11 bases sitting between them. CDR3 size: 13 residues. CDR3 DNA sequence: TGTGCCAGCAGCCAAGGAGATTCAGGGGAAGCTTTCTTT. Translated: CASSQGDSGEAFF.

The V gene is TRBV9, the J gene TRBJ2-7; 8 nucleotides match TRBD2. The CDR3 loop spans 15 amino acids. Germline V lookup: CDR1 SGDLS, CDR2 YYNGEE. Germline trimming cut 0 bases from V and 5 bases from J; bases unmatched to any gene: 7. The CDR3 is CASSVVGREGNEQYF. The CDR3 region has the DNA TGTGCCAGCAGCGTAGTTGGACGGGAGGGAAACGAGCAGTACTTC.

This clonotype appeared a few times. V usage is TRBV29-1 and J usage is TRBJ2-3; 11 bases are a match to TRBD2. The CDR3 runs to 17 residues. CDR1 SQVTM and CDR2 ANQGSEA come from the germline V gene. V lost 1 base to trimming and J lost 6 bases; unmatched junction nucleotides: 12. This chain's CDR3 is CSVEGLAGRVEGDTQYF. The DNA for the CDR3 is TGCAGCGTTGAAGGACTAGCGGGACGGGTTGAGGGGGATACGCAGTATTTT.

The V and J genes are TRBV7-2 and TRBJ2-4, with 7 bases fitting TRBD2. J was trimmed by 13 bases and V by 4 bases; bases with no gene match: 19. This CDR3 has 16 residues. Germline lookup yields CDR1 SGHTA and CDR2 FQGNSA. Here the CDR3 DNA reads TGTGCCAGCAGCTGGAACCGGGACTACGGTTTCTGGGGACAGTACTTC. This sequence encodes CASSWNRDYGFWGQYF. Full variable domain (rest looked up from reference TRBV7-2 and TRBJ2-4): GAGVSQSPSNKVTEKGKDVELRCDPISGHTALYWYRQSLGQGLEFLIYFQGNSAPDKSGLPSDRFSAERTGGSVSTLTIQRTQQEDSAVYLCASSWNRDYGFWGQYFGAGTRLSVL.

The chain recombines TRBV29-1 with TRBJ2-1; D may be TRBD2 (6 bases). V dropped 5 bases and J dropped 10 bases, with 9 bases sitting between them. The CDR3 sequence is 10 residues long. The germline V gene has CDR1 SQVTM and CDR2 ANQGSEA. The CDR3 protein is CSVSSGEQFF. DNA of the CDR3: TGCAGCGTTAGTAGCGGAGAGCAGTTCTTC.

This chain joins TRBV29-1 and TRBJ2-1; D not resolved. The CDR3 covers 13 residues. Germline CDR1 and CDR2: SQVTM and ANQGSEA. Trimming took 6 bases from V and 0 from J, leaving 9 bases between them. The DNA of the CDR3 is TGCAGCGTCGCGTCGGCCTCCTACAATGAGCAGTTCTTC. This sequence encodes CSVASASYNEQFF.

This sequence joins TRBV29-1 and TRBJ1-3, with TRBD1 as a possible D gene (5 bases). CDR1 and CDR2 from the germline V gene are SQVTM and ANQGSEA. This CDR3 region has 13 residues. Between the trimmed V and J ends, which lost 2 bases and 6 bases, there was a span of 11 bases. Here the CDR3 DNA reads TGCAGCGTTGAAAGCCAGGGAAAAAACACCATATATTTT. This translates into CSVESQGKNTIYF.

The V gene is TRBV7-3, the J gene TRBJ1-3; the D gene is possibly TRBD1 (5 bases). Germline V gene lookup returns CDR1 SGHTA and CDR2 FQGTGA. Trimming removed 5 bases from V and 2 bases from J, with 13 bases in between. CDR3 size: 15 residues. This chain's CDR3 is CASSPDSGPGNTIYF. CDR3 nucleotide sequence: TGTGCCAGCAGCCCCGACTCGGGGCCTGGAAACACCATATATTTT.

This clonotype occurred once. The genes are TRBV20-1 and TRBJ2-7; 14 nucleotides align to TRBD2. Looked up from germline, CDR1 is DFQATT and CDR2 is SNEGSKA (reference sequence). This CDR3 contains 14 residues. With V trimmed by 5 bases and J by 1 base, 1 base remained unmatched. CDR3 DNA: TGCAGTGCTGGGACTAGCGGGAGATCCTACGAGCAGTACTTC. Translating it yields CSAGTSGRSYEQYF.

The rearrangement links TRBV14 to TRBJ1-1, with 8 bases fitting TRBD1. Germline values: CDR1 SGHDN, CDR2 FVKESK. With V trimmed by 5 bases and J by 2 bases, 10 bases remained unmatched. The CDR3 totals 16 residues. The DNA for the CDR3 is TGTGCCAGCAGCGACAGGGGCGCACTTTTTAACACTGAAGCTTTCTTT. Protein sequence: CASSDRGALFNTEAFF.

This clonotype was counted a few times. The genes are TRBV20-1 and TRBJ2-7; D gene unclear. The germline CDR1 and CDR2 sequences are DFQATT and SNEGSKA (reference sequence). The CDR3 extends over 10 amino acids. Trimming stripped 3 bases from V and 7 bases from J, with 7 bases between. The CDR3 here is CSASSQEQYF. The CDR3 bases are TGCAGTGCTAGTTCCCAGGAGCAGTACTTC.

The chain combines TRBV4-3 with TRBJ2-2; the D gene is possibly TRBD2 (5 bases). The CDR3 runs 18 residues. Trimming pared 0 bases from V and 4 bases from J, leaving 18 bases between. Germline loops: CDR1 LGHNA, CDR2 YSLEER. The CDR3 DNA follows: TGCGCCAGCAGCCAAGAACTGCGGGCCTACGACGGCACCGGGGAGCTGTTTTTT. This gives the protein CASSQELRAYDGTGELFF.

The chain has TRBV28 and TRBJ1-5, with 7 positions matching TRBD1. There are 15 residues in the CDR3. Looked up from germline, CDR1 is MDHEN and CDR2 is SYDVKM. V lost 3 bases to trimming and J lost 4 bases; unmatched junction nucleotides: 6. CDR3 sequence: CASSFPRGGNQPQHF. The CDR3 DNA reads as TGTGCCAGCAGTTTTCCCAGGGGGGGTAATCAGCCCCAGCATTTT.

This clonotype was seen a few times. The DNA for the CDR3 is TGCGCCAGCAGCATGGAGACAAGCCAGCGTCATGAGCAGTTCTTC. Translated, it gives CASSMETSQRHEQFF. The chain is built from TRBV5-1 and TRBJ2-1; no reliable D call. Trimming removed 4 bases from V and 8 bases from J, with 19 bases in between. This CDR3 is 15 amino acids long. Germline assignment: CDR1 SGHRS and CDR2 YFSETQ.

The V call is TRBV6-5, the J call TRBJ1-1; D is uncertain. This CDR3 is built from 13 residues. Germline V gene lookup returns CDR1 MNHEY and CDR2 SVGAGI. V was trimmed by 4 bases and J by 8 bases, leaving 14 bases between them. The CDR3 DNA follows: TGTGCCAGCAGTTCCTCGGTCCAAATGGAAGCTTTCTTT. Translated: CASSSSVQMEAFF.

The V gene is TRBV6-2 or TRBV6-3, the J gene TRBJ2-7; 11 nucleotides align to TRBD2. Germline CDR1 MNHEY, CDR2 SVGEGT. The CDR3 contains 21 residues. Trimming at V came to 4 bases and at J to 2 bases, leaving 22 bases not matched to a gene. The CDR3 nucleotides read TGTGCCAGCAGTTCAACAACGATGGGGCTAGCGGGGGGCCTGGTCCCCTACGAGCAGTACTTC. This translates into CASSSTTMGLAGGLVPYEQYF.

This clonotype occurred many times. V and J are TRBV20-1 and TRBJ1-4; D is undetermined. Germline V gene sequence: CDR1 DFQATT, CDR2 SNEGSKA (reference sequence). The CDR3 sequence is 15 residues long. V shed 3 bases and J shed 2 bases, with 13 bases lying between them. The CDR3 region has the DNA TGCAGTGCTAGGGTCGTGGCAATGACTAATGAAAAACTGTTTTTT. It translates to CSARVVAMTNEKLFF.

This clonotype has a handful of counts. The chain employs TRBV6-5 and TRBJ1-5, with D unresolved. Germline V CDR1 and CDR2: MNHEY, SVGAGI. The CDR3 totals 13 residues. V shed 5 bases and J shed 5 bases, with 10 bases lying between them. CDR3 loop: CASSRRSDQPQHF. In DNA form, the CDR3 reads TGTGCCAGCAGTCGCCGGTCCGATCAGCCCCAGCATTTT.

This clonotype has at least ten counts. The chain recombines TRBV7-9 with TRBJ1-3; D remains unclear. The V end was cut by 5 bases, the J end by 12 bases, with 20 bases between. The CDR3 extends over 14 amino acids. CDR1 SEHNR and CDR2 FQNEAQ come from the germline V gene (reference sequence). The CDR3 loop is CASSLGPPPSIIYF. In nucleotides, the CDR3 is TGTGCCAGCAGCCTCGGTCCCCCACCTTCGATCATATATTTT.

The chain carries TRBV2 and TRBJ2-1; TRBD2 matches at 10 bases. Germline loops: CDR1 SNHLY, CDR2 FYNNEI. V dropped 4 bases and J dropped 9; count of bases not matched to a gene: 12. This CDR3 has 16 residues. The CDR3 nucleotides read TGTGCCAGCAGTGTAGGTGTTAGCGGGGGGTTCGGTGAGCAGTTCTTC. It codes for CASSVGVSGGFGEQFF.

Regarding this clonotype: An end of the junction differs from the germline gene, which may be a read error. This chain links TRBV7-9 with TRBJ2-4; perhaps TRBD2 as D (6 bases). The CDR3 sequence is 17 residues long. Germline V gene data show CDR1 as SEHNR and CDR2 as FQNEAQ (reference sequence). CDR3 residues: CASNHADAMRGVPGGHF. The CDR3 region has the DNA TGTGCCAGCAACCACGCGGACGCCATGCGTGGGGTGCCCGGGGGACACTTC.

This clonotype was detected only a few times. The chain recombines TRBV7-8 with TRBJ2-1, with D unresolved. V was shortened by 1 base and J by 10 bases, with 8 bases between the two germline ends. CDR1 and CDR2 (germline): SGHVS, FQNEAQ. The CDR3 loop spans 12 amino acids. CDR3 DNA: TGTGCCAGCAGCTTAGTCCAGGTAGAGCAGTTCTTC. Translating it yields CASSLVQVEQFF.

The chain links TRBV7-9 to TRBJ1-4, with 9 bases identical to TRBD1. This CDR3 region has 12 residues. The junction had 3 bases not matched to a gene; V was cut back by 5 bases and J by 11 bases. CDR1 is SEHNR, CDR2 FQNEAQ, per germline (reference sequence). The CDR3: CASSRGTGKLFF. CDR3 DNA sequence: TGTGCCAGCAGCAGAGGGACAGGGAAACTGTTTTTT.

This chain connects TRBV10-3 to TRBJ2-7; unclear D gene. The germline V and J ends were trimmed by 4 bases and 4 bases, with 11 bases remaining between them. The CDR3 has 13 residues. Germline V lookup: CDR1 ENHRY, CDR2 SYGVKD. CDR3 protein: CAISASFIYEQYF. The DNA for the CDR3 is TGTGCCATCAGTGCTTCCTTCATATACGAGCAGTACTTC.

The table lists this clonotype with a few counts. Compared with germline, one end of the junction differs, possibly owing to a read error. The chain employs TRBV5-6 and TRBJ1-2; 10 nucleotides line up with TRBD1. The CDR3 runs to 13 residues. From germline, CDR1 is SGHDT and CDR2 YYEEEE. CDR3 residues: CASRLGTGDGYTF. As DNA, the CDR3 is TGTGCCAGCCGCTTGGGGACAGGGGATGGCTACACCTTC.

Only one count was recorded for this clonotype. The chain has TRBV20-1 and TRBJ1-2; no definite D call. CDR3 length: 13 residues. The V end was cut by 5 bases, the J end by 2 bases, with 12 bases between. The germline gives CDR1 DFQATT, CDR2 SNEGSKA (reference sequence). The DNA of the CDR3 is TGCAGTGCTCGATTCAGCGAAAACTATGGCTACACCTTC. Its protein product is CSARFSENYGYTF.

V usage is TRBV12-3 or TRBV12-4 and J usage is TRBJ2-1; tentative D call: TRBD2 (5 bases). Trimming shortened V by 11 bases and J by 4 bases, and 12 bases separated the two germline ends. The CDR3 runs to 12 residues. The CDR3 reads CAAGRGYNEQFF. CDR3 coding DNA: TGTGCCGCTGGGCGCGGGTACAATGAGCAGTTCTTC.